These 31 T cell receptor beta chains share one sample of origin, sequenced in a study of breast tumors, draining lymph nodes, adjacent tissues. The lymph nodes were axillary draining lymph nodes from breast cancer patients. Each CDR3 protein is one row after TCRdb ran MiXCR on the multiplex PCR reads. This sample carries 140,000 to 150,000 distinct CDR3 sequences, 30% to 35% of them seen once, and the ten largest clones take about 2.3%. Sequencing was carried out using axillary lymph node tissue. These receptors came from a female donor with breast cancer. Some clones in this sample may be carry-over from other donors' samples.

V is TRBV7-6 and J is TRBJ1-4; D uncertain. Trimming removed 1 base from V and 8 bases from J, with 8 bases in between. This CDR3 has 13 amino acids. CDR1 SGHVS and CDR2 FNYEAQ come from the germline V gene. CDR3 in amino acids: CASSLVTAEKLFF. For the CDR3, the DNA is TGTGCCAGCAGCTTAGTCACGGCCGAAAAACTGTTTTTT.

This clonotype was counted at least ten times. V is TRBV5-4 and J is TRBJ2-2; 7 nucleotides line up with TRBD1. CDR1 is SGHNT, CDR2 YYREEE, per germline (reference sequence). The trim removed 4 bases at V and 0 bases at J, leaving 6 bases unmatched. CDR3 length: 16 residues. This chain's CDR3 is CASSPAGTANTGELFF. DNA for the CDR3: TGTGCCAGCAGCCCCGCCGGGACAGCGAACACCGGGGAGCTGTTTTTT.

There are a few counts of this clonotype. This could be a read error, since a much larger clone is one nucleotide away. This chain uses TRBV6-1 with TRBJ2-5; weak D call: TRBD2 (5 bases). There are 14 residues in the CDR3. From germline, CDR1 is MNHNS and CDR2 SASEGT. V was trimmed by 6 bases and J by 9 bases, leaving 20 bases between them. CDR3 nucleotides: TGTGCCAGCAGCTACGGATCAGCTAAGGAGGCCCAGTACTTC. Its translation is CASSYGSAKEAQYF.

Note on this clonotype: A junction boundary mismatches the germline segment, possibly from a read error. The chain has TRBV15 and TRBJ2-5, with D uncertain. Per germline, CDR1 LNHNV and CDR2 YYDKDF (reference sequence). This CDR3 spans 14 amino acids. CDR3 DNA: TGTGCCACCAGCGGAGATGTCTGGCAAGAGGCCCAGTACTTC. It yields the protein CATSGDVWQEAQYF.

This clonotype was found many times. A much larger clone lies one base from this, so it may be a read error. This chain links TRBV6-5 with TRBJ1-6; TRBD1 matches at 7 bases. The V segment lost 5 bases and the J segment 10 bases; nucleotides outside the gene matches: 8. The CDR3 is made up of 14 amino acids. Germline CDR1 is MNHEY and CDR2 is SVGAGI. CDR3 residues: CASSHDRVGSPLHF. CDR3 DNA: TGTGCCAGCAGTCATGACAGGGTCGGCTCACCCCTCCACTTT.

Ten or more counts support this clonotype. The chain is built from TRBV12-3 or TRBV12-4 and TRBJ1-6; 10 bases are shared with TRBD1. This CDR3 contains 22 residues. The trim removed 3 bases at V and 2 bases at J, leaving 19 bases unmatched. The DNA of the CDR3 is TGTGCCAGCAGTTTCGGGATATATGCGGGACAGGGGACCCATGCCTATAATTCACCCCTCCACTTT. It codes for CASSFGIYAGQGTHAYNSPLHF.

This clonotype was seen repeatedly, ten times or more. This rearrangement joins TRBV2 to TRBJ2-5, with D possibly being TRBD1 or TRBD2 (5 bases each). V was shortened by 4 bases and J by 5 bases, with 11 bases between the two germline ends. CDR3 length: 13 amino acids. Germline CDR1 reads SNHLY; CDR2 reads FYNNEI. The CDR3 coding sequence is TGTGCCAGCAGTGTGCTGTGGGGGGAGACCCAGTACTTC. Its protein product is CASSVLWGETQYF.

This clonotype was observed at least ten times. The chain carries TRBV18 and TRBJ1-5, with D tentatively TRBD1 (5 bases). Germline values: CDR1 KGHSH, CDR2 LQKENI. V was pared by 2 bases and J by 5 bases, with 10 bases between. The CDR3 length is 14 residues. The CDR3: CASSPWGGDQPQHF. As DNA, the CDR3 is TGTGCCAGCTCACCATGGGGGGGTGATCAGCCCCAGCATTTT.

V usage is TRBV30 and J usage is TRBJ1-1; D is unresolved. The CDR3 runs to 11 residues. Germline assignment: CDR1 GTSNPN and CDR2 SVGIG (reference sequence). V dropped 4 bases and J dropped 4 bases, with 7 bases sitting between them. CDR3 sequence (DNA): TGTGCCTGGAAGCAGATCACTGAAGCTTTCTTT. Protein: CAWKQITEAFF.

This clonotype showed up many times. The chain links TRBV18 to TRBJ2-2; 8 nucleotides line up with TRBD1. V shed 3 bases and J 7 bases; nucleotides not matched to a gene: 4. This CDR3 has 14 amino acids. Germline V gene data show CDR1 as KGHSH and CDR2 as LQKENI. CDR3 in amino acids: CASSPSTGDGELFF. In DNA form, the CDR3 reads TGTGCCAGCTCACCTTCGACAGGGGACGGGGAGCTGTTTTTT.

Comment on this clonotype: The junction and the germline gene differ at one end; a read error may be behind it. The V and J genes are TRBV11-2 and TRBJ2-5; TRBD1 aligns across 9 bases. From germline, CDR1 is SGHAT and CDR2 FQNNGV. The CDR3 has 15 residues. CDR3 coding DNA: TGCGCCAGCGGCTTAGAGGGACAGGGATCGGAGACCCAGTACTTC. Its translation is CASGLEGQGSETQYF.

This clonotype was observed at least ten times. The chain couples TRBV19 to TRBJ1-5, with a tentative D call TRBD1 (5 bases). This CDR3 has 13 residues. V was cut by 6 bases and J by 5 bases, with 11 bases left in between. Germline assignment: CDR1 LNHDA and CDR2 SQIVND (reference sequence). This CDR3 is CASRGPGDQPQHF. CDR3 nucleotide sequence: TGTGCCAGTAGGGGACCGGGTGATCAGCCCCAGCATTTT.

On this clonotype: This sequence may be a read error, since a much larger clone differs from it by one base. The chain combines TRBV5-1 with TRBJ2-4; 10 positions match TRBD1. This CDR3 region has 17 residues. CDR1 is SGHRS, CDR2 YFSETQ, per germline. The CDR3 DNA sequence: TGCGCCAGCAGCACCGGACAGGGGGTGGTCGCCAAAGACATTCAGTACTTC. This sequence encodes CASSTGQGVVAKDIQYF.

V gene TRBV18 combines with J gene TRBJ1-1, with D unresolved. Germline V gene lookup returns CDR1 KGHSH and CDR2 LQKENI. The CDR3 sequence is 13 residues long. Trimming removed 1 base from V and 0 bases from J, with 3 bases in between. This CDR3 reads CASSPQVNTEAFF. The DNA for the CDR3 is TGTGCCAGCTCACCACAGGTGAACACTGAAGCTTTCTTT.

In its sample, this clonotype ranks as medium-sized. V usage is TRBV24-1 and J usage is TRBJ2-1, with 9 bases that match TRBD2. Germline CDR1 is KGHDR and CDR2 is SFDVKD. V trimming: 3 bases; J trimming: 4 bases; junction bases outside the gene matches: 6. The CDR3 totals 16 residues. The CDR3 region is CATSDPLAGQYNEQFF. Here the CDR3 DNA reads TGTGCCACCAGTGATCCTCTAGCGGGACAGTACAATGAGCAGTTCTTC.

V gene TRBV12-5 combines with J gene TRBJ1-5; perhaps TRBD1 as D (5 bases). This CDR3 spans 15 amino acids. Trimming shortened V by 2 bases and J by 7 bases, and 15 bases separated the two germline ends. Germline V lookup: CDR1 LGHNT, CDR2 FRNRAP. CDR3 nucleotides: TGTGCTAGTGGTTTGATTTTGGGGCGCGAGCAGCCCCAGCATTTT. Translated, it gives CASGLILGREQPQHF. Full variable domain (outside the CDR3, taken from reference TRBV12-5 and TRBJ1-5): DARVTQTPRHKVTEMGQEVTMRCQPILGHNTVFWYRQTMMQGLELLAYFRNRAPLDDSGMPKDRFSAEMPDATLATLKIQPSEPRDSAVYFCASGLILGREQPQHFGDGTRLSIL.

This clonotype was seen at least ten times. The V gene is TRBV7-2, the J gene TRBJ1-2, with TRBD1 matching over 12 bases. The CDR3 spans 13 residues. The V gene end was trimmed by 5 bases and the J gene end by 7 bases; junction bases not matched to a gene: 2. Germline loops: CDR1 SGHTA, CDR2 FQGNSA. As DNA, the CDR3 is TGTGCCAGCAGCGGGGGACAGGGGGCTGGCTACACCTTC. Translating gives CASSGGQGAGYTF.

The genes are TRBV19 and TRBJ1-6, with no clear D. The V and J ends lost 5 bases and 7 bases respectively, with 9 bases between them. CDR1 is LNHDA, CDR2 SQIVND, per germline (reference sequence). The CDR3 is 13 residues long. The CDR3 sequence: CASSRAENSPLHF. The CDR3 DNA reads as TGTGCCAGTAGTCGGGCAGAAAATTCACCCCTCCACTTT. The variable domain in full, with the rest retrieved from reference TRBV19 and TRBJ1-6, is DGGITQSPKYLFRKEGQNVTLSCEQNLNHDAMYWYRQDPGQGLRLIYYSQIVNDFQKGDIAEGYSVSREKKESFPLTVTSAQKNPTAFYLCASSRAENSPLHFGNGTRLTVT.

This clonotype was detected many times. The CDR3 DNA follows: TGTGCCAGCAGCTTGGAGCCAAACTATGGCTACACCTTC. This codes for CASSLEPNYGYTF. The chain joins TRBV5-8 to TRBJ1-2; no reliable D call. The CDR3 has 13 residues. Germline CDR1 reads SGHTS; CDR2 reads YDEGEE. V lost 0 bases and J lost 2, with 5 bases in between.

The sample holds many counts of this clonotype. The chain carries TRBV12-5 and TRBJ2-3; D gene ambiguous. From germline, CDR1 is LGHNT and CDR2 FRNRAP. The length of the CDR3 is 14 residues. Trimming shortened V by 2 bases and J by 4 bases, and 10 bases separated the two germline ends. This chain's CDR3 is CASGLSTRADTQYF. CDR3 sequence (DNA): TGTGCTAGTGGTTTGTCTACGCGAGCAGATACGCAGTATTTT.

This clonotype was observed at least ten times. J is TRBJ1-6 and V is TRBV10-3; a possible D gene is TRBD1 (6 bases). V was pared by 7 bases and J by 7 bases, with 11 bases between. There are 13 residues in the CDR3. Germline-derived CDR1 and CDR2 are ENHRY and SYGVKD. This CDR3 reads CAITGQGNSPLHF. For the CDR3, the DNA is TGTGCCATCACAGGGCAGGGGAATTCACCCCTCCACTTT.

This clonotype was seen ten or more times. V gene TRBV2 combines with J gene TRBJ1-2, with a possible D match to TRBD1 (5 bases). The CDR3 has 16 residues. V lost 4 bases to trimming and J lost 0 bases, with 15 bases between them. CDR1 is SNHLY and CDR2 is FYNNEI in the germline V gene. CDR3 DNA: TGTGCCAGCAGTGGGATGGACAAATCTACTAACTATGGCTACACCTTC. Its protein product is CASSGMDKSTNYGYTF.

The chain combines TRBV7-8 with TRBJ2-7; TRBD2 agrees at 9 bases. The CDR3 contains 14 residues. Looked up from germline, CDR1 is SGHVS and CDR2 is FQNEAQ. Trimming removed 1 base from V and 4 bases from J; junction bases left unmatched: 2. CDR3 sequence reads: CASSLERGAYEQYF. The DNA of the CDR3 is TGTGCCAGCAGCTTAGAGCGGGGGGCTTACGAGCAGTACTTC.

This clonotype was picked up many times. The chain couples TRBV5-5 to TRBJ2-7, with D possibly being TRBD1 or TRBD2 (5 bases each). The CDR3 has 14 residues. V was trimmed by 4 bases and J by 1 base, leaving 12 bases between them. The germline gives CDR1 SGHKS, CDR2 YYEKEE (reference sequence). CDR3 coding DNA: TGTGCCAGCAGCGCCGAGGGGATTTCCTACGAGCAGTACTTC. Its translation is CASSAEGISYEQYF.

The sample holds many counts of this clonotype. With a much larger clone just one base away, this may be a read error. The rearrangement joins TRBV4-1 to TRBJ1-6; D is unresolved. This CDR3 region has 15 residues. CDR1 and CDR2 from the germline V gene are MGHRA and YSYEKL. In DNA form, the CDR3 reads TGCCCCAGCAGCCGCCTGGGAGCGTCGGATTCACCCCTCCACTTT. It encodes CPSSRLGASDSPLHF.

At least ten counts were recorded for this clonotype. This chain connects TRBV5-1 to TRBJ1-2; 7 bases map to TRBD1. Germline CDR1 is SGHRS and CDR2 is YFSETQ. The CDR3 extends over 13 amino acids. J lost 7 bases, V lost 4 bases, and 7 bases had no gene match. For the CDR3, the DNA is TGCGCCAGCAGCAGGGACAGCCCTGGTGGCTACACCTTC. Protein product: CASSRDSPGGYTF.

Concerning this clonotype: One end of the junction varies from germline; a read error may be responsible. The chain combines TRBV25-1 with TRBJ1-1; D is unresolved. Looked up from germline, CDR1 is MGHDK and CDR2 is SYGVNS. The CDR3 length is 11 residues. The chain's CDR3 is CASSPQLRLIF. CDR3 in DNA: TGTGCCAGCAGTCCCCAACTACGACTTATCTTT.

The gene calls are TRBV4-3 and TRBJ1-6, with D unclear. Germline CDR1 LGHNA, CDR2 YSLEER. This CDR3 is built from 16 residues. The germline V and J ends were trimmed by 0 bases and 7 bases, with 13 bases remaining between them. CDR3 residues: CASSQDAGTANSPLHF. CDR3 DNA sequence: TGCGCCAGCAGCCAAGATGCCGGAACAGCGAATTCACCCCTCCACTTT.

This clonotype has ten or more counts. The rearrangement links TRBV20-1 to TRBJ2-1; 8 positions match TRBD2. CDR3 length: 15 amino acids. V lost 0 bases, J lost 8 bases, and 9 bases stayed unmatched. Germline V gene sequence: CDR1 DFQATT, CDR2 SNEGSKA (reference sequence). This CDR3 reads CSARDLRGGPDEQFF. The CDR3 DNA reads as TGCAGTGCTAGAGATCTCCGGGGGGGCCCAGATGAGCAGTTCTTC.

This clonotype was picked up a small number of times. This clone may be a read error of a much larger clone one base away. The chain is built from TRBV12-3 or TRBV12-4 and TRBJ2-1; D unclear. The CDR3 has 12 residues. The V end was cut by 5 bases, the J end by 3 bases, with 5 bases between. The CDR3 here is CASSHDYNEQFF. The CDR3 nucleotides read TGTGCCAGCAGTCACGACTACAATGAGCAGTTCTTC.

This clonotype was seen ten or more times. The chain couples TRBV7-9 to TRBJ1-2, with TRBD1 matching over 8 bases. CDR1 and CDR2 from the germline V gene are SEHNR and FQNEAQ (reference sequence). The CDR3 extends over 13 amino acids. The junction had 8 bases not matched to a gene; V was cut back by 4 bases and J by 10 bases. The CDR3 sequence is CASSWTGRRDYTF. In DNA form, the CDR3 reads TGTGCCAGCAGCTGGACAGGGAGGCGCGACTACACCTTC.